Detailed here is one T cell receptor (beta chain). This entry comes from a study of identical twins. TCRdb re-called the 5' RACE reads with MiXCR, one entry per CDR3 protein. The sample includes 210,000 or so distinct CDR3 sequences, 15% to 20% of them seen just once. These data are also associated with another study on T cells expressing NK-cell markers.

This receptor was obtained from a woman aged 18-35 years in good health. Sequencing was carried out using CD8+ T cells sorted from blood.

The CDR3 coding sequence is TGTGCCAGCAGCTTAAGGGGGACCCAGTCCGGGGAGCTGTTTTTT. This translates into CASSLRGTQSGELFF. The genes are TRBV7-2 and TRBJ2-2; D is perhaps TRBD1 (6 bases). Between the trimmed V and J ends, which lost 2 bases and 6 bases, there was a span of 13 bases. Germline V gene data show CDR1 as SGHTA and CDR2 as FQGNSA. This CDR3 spans 15 amino acids.